One sample yielded the 8 T cell receptor beta chains listed below, sequenced in a study of cytomegalovirus exposure and HLA in healthy donors. The PCR employed 60 Vbeta primers together with 13 Jbeta primers. Assay used: immunoSEQ multiplex PCR; TCRdb lists only in-frame clones, some missing. The sample includes some 140,000 clones, around 79% of them seen just once. The sequenced sample consisted of PBMCs. The source is a man aged 25-40 years in good health and CMV-seropositive.

The chain links TRBV2 to TRBJ2-6; D call uncertain. Germline CDR1 and CDR2: SNHLY and FYNNEI. The CDR3 contains 16 residues. V was pared by 0 bases and J by 3 bases, with 9 bases between. CDR3 nucleotides: TGTGCCAGCAGTGAAGCTCAGGCCATTGGGGCCAACGTCCTGACTTTC. It encodes CASSEAQAIGANVLTF.

This CDR3 is CASSRDEGALGNTIYF. Written as DNA, the CDR3 is TGTGCCAGCTCACGAGACGAGGGGGCTCTCGGAAACACCATATATTTT. The gene calls are TRBV18 and TRBJ1-3; 7 nucleotides match TRBD1. The V segment lost 4 bases and the J segment 4 bases; nucleotides outside the gene matches: 10. The CDR3 runs 16 residues. Germline CDR1 is KGHSH and CDR2 is LQKENI. Based on the CDR3 plus reference TRBV18 and TRBJ1-3, the full variable domain is NAGVMQNPRHLVRRRGQEARLRCSPMKGHSHVYWYRQLPEEGLKFMVYLQKENIIDESGMPKERFSAEFPKEGPSILRIQQVVRGDSAAYFCASSRDEGALGNTIYFGEGSWLTVV.

The genes are TRBV10-3 and TRBJ2-2, with 7 bases aligning to TRBD1. Germline lookup yields CDR1 ENHRY and CDR2 SYGVKD. The CDR3 extends over 15 amino acids. The J segment lost 0 bases and the V segment lost 4 bases, leaving 2 bases of the junction unmatched. CDR3 in DNA: TGTGCCATCAGTGCCGGGACAGCGAACACCGGGGAGCTGTTTTTT. This codes for CAISAGTANTGELFF.

The sample holds one count of this clone. The chain joins TRBV6-1 to TRBJ2-5; TRBD2 is a possible D gene (5 bases). The germline CDR1 and CDR2 sequences are MNHNS and SASEGT. Trimming removed 6 bases at V and 4 bases at J, with 12 bases between. The CDR3 spans 13 residues. This CDR3 reads CASSLEVPETQYF. DNA of the CDR3: TGTGCCAGCAGCCTGGAGGTTCCAGAGACCCAGTACTTC.

The rearrangement joins TRBV19 to TRBJ1-1; D gene unclear. Germline lookup yields CDR1 LNHDA and CDR2 SQIVND (reference sequence). The CDR3 has 14 amino acids. Trimming removed 1 base at V and 0 bases at J, with 6 bases between. The CDR3 nucleotides read TGTGCCAGTAGTATAGGACAACTGAACACTGAAGCTTTCTTT. This gives the protein CASSIGQLNTEAFF.

The V gene is TRBV11-3, the J gene TRBJ2-1, with D perhaps matching TRBD1 (5 bases). The CDR3 loop spans 12 amino acids. Trimming removed 1 base from V and 11 bases from J, with 9 bases in between. The germline V gene encodes CDR1 SGHNT and CDR2 YENEEA. Here the CDR3 reads CASSLGTGKQFF. In DNA form, the CDR3 reads TGTGCCAGCAGCTTAGGAACAGGAAAGCAGTTCTTC. The entire variable domain, with the rest obtained from reference TRBV11-3 and TRBJ2-1, is as follows: EAGVVQSPRYKIIEKKQPVAFWCNPISGHNTLYWYLQNLGQGPELLIRYENEEAVDDSQLPKDRFSAERLKGVDSTLKIQPAELGDSAVYLCASSLGTGKQFFGPGTRLTVL.

This clone was seen just once. One end of the junction fails to match germline, which may point to a read error. The chain couples TRBV29-1 to TRBJ2-2; 9 nucleotides line up with TRBD1. Germline lookup yields CDR1 SQVTM and CDR2 ANQGSEA. The CDR3 consists of 13 residues. CDR3 loop: CSVEGTGLGELFF. CDR3 sequence (DNA): TGCAGCGTCGAAGGGACAGGGCTGGGGGAGCTGTTTTTT.

V gene TRBV2 combines with J gene TRBJ1-5, with a possible D match to TRBD1 (5 bases). V was trimmed by 5 bases and J by 1 base, leaving 15 bases between them. The V gene's germline CDR1 is SNHLY and CDR2 FYNNEI. This CDR3 is built from 16 residues. The CDR3 loop is CASSHPGPFSNQPQHF. In DNA form, the CDR3 reads TGTGCCAGCAGTCACCCAGGGCCATTCAGCAATCAGCCCCAGCATTTT.